The rows below give T cell receptor beta chains drawn from one sample of a study of cytotoxic CD8 clonotypes in ibrutinib-treated CLL. Sequencing used immunoSEQ multiplex PCR; TCRdb keeps in-frame clones, though not all of them. The sample holds 200,000 to 250,000 clones; more than 70% are singletons and the top ten take about an eighth. Source: PBMCs, taken after 12 months of ibrutinib treatment. These receptors were obtained from a human donor with chronic lymphocytic leukemia. CDR3s include the opening cysteine and the closing phenylalanine or tryptophan.

v_gene: TRBV6-1
j_gene: TRBJ1-1
len: 13
CDR3aa: CASSTTRETEAFF

v_gene: TRBV7-9
j_gene: TRBJ2-3
len: 14
CDR3aa: CASSFGQGRDTQYF

v_gene: TRBV29-1
j_gene: TRBJ2-7
len: 13
CDR3aa: CSVEGLSPYEQYF

v_gene: TRBV9
j_gene: TRBJ2-2
len: 17
CDR3aa: CASSVVGGLTNTGELFF

v_gene: TRBV5-1
j_gene: TRBJ2-7
len: 12
CDR3aa: CASSLGQREQYF

v_gene: TRBV28
j_gene: TRBJ2-7
len: 14
CDR3aa: CASSSGQIPYEQYF

v_gene: TRBV10-3
j_gene: TRBJ2-6
len: 16
CDR3aa: CAISESISSGANVLTF

v_gene: TRBV18
j_gene: TRBJ2-5
len: 11
CDR3aa: CASSLQETQYF

v_gene: TRBV7-9
j_gene: TRBJ2-3
len: 12
CDR3aa: CASGRGTDTQYF

v_gene: TRBV9
j_gene: TRBJ2-7
len: 15
CDR3aa: CASSSGLAGAYEQYF

v_gene: TRBV5-4
j_gene: TRBJ2-2
len: 15
CDR3aa: CASSPGGARTGELFF

v_gene: TRBV6-5
j_gene: TRBJ1-2
len: 13
CDR3aa: CASRPAGGARYTF

v_gene: TRBV5-6
j_gene: TRBJ2-7
len: 14
CDR3aa: CASSLRDGSYEQYF

v_gene: TRBV18
j_gene: TRBJ2-1
len: 14
CDR3aa: CASSSLAGDNEQFF

v_gene: TRBV19
j_gene: TRBJ2-7
len: 15
CDR3aa: CASSITRAGAYEQYF

v_gene: TRBV15
j_gene: TRBJ1-1
len: 14
CDR3aa: CATSRQGESTEAFF

v_gene: TRBV6-1
j_gene: TRBJ2-7
len: 15
CDR3aa: CASRAPGLAVHEQYF

v_gene: TRBV11-3
j_gene: TRBJ2-3
len: 16
CDR3aa: CASSAGGFSSTDTQYF

v_gene: TRBV15
j_gene: TRBJ2-7
len: 15
CDR3aa: CATSRDLAEAYEQYF

v_gene: TRBV7-9
j_gene: TRBJ2-1
len: 19
CDR3aa: CASSLPEGPSGSSYNEQFF

v_gene: TRBV15
j_gene: TRBJ2-1
len: 20
CDR3aa: CATSPTRRTGKNLGHNEQFF

v_gene: TRBV2
j_gene: TRBJ2-5
len: 11
CDR3aa: CASSEGGTQYF

v_gene: TRBV10-1
j_gene: TRBJ2-2
len: 13
CDR3aa: CASSERGPGELFF

v_gene: TRBV2
j_gene: TRBJ1-2
len: 16
CDR3aa: CASSGGQGRGVYGYTF

v_gene: TRBV14
j_gene: TRBJ1-5
len: 18
CDR3aa: CASSQDAAAWQGVLPQHF

v_gene: TRBV11-2
j_gene: TRBJ2-7
len: 12
CDR3aa: CASSPTGIEQYF

v_gene: TRBV5-1
j_gene: TRBJ1-1
len: 15
CDR3aa: CASSFGTVRNTEAFF

v_gene: TRBV11-1
j_gene: TRBJ2-3
len: 16
CDR3aa: CASSLEGAGGTDTQYF

v_gene: TRBV4-1
j_gene: TRBJ2-5
len: 13
CDR3aa: CASSQLVQETQYF

v_gene: TRBV5-4
j_gene: TRBJ1-4
len: 13
CDR3aa: CASSLSLGQELFF

v_gene: TRBV19
j_gene: TRBJ2-7
len: 12
CDR3aa: CASSPTGVEQYF

v_gene: TRBV2
j_gene: TRBJ2-7
len: 14
CDR3aa: CASNLEGRNYEQYF

v_gene: TRBV19
j_gene: TRBJ2-7
len: 15
CDR3aa: CASSIGARGTYEQYF

v_gene: TRBV6-5
j_gene: TRBJ2-5
len: 15
CDR3aa: CASSYERQGAQTQYF

v_gene: TRBV7-9
j_gene: TRBJ2-7
len: 13
CDR3aa: CASSLDNRYEQYF

v_gene: TRBV6-5
j_gene: TRBJ2-3
len: 13
CDR3aa: CASSYRAEGTQYF

v_gene: TRBV18
j_gene: TRBJ2-5
len: 16
CDR3aa: CASSQRTSGRYETQYF

v_gene: TRBV5-5
j_gene: TRBJ2-1
len: 13
CDR3aa: CASSLKGGFEQFF

v_gene: TRBV19
j_gene: TRBJ2-7
len: 14
CDR3aa: CASSIAGRQNEQYF

v_gene: TRBV4-1
j_gene: TRBJ1-4
len: 16
CDR3aa: CASSQPGQGSYEKLFF

v_gene: TRBV5-8
j_gene: TRBJ2-5
len: 13
CDR3aa: CASSLLRGETQYF

v_gene: TRBV5-1
j_gene: TRBJ1-1
len: 14
CDR3aa: CASSLVVIGEGAFF